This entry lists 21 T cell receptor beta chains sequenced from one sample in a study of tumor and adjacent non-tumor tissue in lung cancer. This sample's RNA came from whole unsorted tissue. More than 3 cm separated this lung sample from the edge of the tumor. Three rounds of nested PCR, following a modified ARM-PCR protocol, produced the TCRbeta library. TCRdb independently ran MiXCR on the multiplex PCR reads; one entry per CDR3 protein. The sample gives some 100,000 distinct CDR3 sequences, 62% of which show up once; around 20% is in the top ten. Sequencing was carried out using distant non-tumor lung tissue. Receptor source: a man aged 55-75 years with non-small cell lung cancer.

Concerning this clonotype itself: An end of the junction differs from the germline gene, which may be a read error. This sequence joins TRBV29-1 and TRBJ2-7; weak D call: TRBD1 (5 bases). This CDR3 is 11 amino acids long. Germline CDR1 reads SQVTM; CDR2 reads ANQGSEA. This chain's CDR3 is CSVEQGYEQHF. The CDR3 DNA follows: TGCAGCGTCGAGCAGGGTTACGAGCAGCACTTC.

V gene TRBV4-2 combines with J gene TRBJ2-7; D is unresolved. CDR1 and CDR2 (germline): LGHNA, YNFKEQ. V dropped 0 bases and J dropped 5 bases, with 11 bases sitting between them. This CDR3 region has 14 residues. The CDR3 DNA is TGTGCCAGCAGCCAAGATGGAACAGACAACGAGCAGTACTTC. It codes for CASSQDGTDNEQYF.

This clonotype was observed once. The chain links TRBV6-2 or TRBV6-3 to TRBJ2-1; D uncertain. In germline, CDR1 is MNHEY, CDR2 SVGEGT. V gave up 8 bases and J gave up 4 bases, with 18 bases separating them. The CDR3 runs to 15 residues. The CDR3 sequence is CASRATRENYNEQFF. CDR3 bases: TGTGCCAGCCGTGCGACAAGGGAAAATTACAATGAGCAGTTCTTC.

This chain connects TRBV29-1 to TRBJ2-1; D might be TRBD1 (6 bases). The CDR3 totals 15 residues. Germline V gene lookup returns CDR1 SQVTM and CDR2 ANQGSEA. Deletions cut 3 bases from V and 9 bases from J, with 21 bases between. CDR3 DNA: TGCAGCGTTGATGGGGACACTATCTCCTACGGTGAGCAGTTCTTC. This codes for CSVDGDTISYGEQFF.

CDR3 in amino acids: CSVSGGINTEAFF. CDR3 nucleotide sequence: TGCAGCGTTAGTGGGGGAATAAACACTGAAGCTTTCTTT. V is TRBV29-1 and J is TRBJ1-1, with D perhaps TRBD1 (5 bases). V was clipped by 5 bases and J by 2 bases, with 12 bases between them. The CDR3 is made up of 13 amino acids. The germline CDR1 and CDR2 sequences are SQVTM and ANQGSEA.

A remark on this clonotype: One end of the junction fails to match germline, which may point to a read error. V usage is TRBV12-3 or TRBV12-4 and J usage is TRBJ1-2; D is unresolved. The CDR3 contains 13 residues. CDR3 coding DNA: TGTGCCAGCACCCCCCGTGGCCTCTATGACTACACCTTC. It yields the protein CASTPRGLYDYTF.

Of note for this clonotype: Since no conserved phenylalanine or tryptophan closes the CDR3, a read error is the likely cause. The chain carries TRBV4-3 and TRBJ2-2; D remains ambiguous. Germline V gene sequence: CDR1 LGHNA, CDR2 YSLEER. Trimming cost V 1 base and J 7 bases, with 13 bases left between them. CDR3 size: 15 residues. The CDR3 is CASSQVLGYNGELFS. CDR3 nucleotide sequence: TGCGCCAGCAGCCAAGTTCTGGGGTACAACGGGGAGCTGTTTTCT.

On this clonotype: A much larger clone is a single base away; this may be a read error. Written as DNA, the CDR3 is TGTGTCAGCAGCCCCAGGGCCAACCTGGGGTTGTCTGGGGCCAACGTCCTGACTTTC. This encodes CVSSPRANLGLSGANVLTF. The chain uses TRBV7-8 and TRBJ2-6; TRBD1 might be the D (5 bases). This CDR3 has 19 amino acids. Germline V lookup: CDR1 SGHVS, CDR2 FQNEAQ.

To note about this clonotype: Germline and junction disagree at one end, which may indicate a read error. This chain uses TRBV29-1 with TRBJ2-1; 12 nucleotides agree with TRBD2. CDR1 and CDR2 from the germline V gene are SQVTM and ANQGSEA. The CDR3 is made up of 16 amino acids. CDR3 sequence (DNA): TGCAGCATTGAAGATAGCCTAGCGGGAGGGCCGGGTGAGCAGTTCTTT. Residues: CSIEDSLAGGPGEQFF.

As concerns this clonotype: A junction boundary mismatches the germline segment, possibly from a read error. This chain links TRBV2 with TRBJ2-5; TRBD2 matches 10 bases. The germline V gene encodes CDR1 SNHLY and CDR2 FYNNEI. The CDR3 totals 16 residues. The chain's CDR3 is CASSEEAGGDQETQYF. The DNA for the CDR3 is TGTGCCAGCAGTGAAGAAGCGGGGGGGGATCAAGAGACCCAGTATTTC.

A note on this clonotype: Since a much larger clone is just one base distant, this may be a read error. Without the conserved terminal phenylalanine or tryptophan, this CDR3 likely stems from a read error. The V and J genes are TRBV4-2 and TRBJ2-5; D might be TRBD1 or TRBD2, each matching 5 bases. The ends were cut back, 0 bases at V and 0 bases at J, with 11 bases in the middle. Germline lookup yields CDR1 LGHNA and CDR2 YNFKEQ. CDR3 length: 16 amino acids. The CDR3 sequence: CASSQDSGTYQETQYL. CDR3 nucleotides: TGTGCCAGCAGCCAAGATAGTGGGACGTACCAAGAGACCCAGTACCTC.

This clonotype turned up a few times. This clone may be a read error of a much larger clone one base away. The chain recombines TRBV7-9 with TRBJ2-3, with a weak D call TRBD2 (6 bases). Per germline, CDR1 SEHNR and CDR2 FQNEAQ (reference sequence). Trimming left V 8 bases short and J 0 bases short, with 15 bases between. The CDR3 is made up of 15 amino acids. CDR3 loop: CASATAGTSTDTQYF. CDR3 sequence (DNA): TGTGCCAGCGCGACGGCGGGGACTAGCACAGATACGCAGTATTTT.

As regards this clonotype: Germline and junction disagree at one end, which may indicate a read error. The CDR3 region is CSSSQDRIIGKNTEVFF. The CDR3 nucleotides are TGTTCCAGCAGCCAAGATCGCATCATAGGGAAGAACACTGAAGTTTTCTTT. The V and J genes are TRBV4-2 and TRBJ1-1; D is unclear. This CDR3 is 17 amino acids long. The germline V gene has CDR1 LGHNA and CDR2 YNFKEQ.

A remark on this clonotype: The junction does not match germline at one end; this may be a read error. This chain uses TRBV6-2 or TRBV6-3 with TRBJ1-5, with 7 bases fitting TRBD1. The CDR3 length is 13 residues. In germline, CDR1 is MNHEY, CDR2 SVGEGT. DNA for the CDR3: TGTGCCAGCAGAAGGGACAGCAATCAGCCCCAGTATTTC. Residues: CASRRDSNQPQYF.

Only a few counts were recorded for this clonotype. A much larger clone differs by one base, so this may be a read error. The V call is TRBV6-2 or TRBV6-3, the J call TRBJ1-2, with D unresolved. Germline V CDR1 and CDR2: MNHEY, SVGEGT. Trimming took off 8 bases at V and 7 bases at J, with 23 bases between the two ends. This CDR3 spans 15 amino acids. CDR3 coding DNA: TGTGCCAGCGGATCACGCAGGACGGTAGACTGTGGCTACACCTTC. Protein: CASGSRRTVDCGYTF.

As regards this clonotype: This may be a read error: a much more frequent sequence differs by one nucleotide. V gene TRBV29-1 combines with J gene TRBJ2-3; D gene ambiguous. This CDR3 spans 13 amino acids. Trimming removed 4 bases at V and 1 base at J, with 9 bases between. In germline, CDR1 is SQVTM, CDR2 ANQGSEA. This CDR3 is CSVGATGTDTQYF. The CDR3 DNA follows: TGCAGCGTTGGGGCCACAGGCACAGATACGCAGTATTTT.

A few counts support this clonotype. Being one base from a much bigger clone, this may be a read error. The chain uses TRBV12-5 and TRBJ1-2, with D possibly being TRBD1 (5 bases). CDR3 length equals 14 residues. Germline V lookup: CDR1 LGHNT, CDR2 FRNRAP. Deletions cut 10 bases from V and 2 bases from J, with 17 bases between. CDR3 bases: TGTGCTAATGGAGCTCGGGACGGAAACTATGGCTACACCTTC. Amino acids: CANGARDGNYGYTF. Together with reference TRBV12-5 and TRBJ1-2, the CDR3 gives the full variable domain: DARVTQTPRHKVTEMGQEVTMRCQPILGHNTVFWYRQTMMQGLELLAYFRNRAPLDDSGMPKDRFSAEMPDATLATLKIQPSEPRDSAVYFCANGARDGNYGYTFGSGTRLTVV.

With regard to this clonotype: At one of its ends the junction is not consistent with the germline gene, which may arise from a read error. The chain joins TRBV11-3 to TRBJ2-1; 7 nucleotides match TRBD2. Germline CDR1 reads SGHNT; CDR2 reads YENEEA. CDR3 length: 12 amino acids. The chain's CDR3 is CTSCSRGDEQFF. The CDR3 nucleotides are TGTACCAGCTGCTCCCGGGGGGATGAGCAGTTCTTC.

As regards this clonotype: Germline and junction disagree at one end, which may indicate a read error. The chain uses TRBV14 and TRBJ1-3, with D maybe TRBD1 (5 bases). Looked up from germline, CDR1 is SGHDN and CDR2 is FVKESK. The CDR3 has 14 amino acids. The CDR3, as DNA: TGTGCCAGTAGCCACGGGACGTTTGGAAGCACCATATATTTT. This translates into CASSHGTFGSTIYF.

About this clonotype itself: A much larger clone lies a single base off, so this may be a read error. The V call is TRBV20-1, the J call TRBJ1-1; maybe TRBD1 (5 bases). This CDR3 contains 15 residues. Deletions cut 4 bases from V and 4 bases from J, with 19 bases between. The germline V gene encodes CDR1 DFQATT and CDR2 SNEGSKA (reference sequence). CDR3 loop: CSAKALGGVGTEAFF. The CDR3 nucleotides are TGCAGTGCTAAGGCTTTGGGAGGGGTGGGCACTGAAGCTTTCTTT.

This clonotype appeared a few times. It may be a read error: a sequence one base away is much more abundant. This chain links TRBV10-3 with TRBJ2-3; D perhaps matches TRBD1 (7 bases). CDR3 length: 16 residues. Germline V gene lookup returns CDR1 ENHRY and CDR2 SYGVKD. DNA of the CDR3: TGTGCCGTCAGTGTATCGACAGGGACTGGGACAGATACGCAGTATTTT. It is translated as CAVSVSTGTGTDTQYF.